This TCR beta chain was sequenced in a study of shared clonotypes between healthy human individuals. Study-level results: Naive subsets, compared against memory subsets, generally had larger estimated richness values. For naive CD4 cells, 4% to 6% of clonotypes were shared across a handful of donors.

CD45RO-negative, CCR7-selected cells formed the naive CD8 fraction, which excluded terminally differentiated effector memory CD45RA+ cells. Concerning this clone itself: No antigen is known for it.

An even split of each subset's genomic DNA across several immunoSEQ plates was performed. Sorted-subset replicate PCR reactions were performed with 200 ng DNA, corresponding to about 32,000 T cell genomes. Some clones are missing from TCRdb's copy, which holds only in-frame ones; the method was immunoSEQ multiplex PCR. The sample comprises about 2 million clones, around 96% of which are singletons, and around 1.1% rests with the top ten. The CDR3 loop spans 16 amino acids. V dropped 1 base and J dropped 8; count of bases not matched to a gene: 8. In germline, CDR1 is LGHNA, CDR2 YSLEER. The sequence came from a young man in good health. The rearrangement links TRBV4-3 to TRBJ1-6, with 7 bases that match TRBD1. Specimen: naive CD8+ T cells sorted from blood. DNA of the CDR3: TGCGCCAGCAGCCAAGTATCGGCAGGGGGTTATTCACCCCTCCACTTT. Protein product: CASSQVSAGGYSPLHF.